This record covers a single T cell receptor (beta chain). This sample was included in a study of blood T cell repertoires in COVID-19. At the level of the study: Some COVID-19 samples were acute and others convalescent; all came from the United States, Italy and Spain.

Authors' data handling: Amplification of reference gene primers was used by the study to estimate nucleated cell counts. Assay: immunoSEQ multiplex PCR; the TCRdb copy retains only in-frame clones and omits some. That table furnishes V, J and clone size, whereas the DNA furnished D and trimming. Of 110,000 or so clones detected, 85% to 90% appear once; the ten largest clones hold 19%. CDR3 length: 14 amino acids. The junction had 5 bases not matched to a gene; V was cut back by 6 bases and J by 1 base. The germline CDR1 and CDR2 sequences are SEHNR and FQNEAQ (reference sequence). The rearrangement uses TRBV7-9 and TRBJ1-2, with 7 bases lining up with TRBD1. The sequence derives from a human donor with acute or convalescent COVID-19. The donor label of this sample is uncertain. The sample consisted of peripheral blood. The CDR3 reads CASSSRDSNYGYTF. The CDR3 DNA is TGTGCCAGCAGTTCCCGGGACAGTAACTATGGCTACACCTTC.